This T cell receptor beta chain was sequenced in a study of CD8 T cells in Susac syndrome. The germline V gene encodes CDR1 PRHDT and CDR2 FYEKMQ (reference sequence). The CDR3 loop spans 14 amino acids. V dropped 5 bases and J dropped 4; count of bases not matched to a gene: 6. Blood CD8+ and CD4+ T cells underwent high-throughput TCR beta sequencing. A single count supports this clonotype. A quantity of roughly 0.5 to 1 ug RNA underwent reverse transcription using random hexamers. TCR beta CDR3 was amplified by immunoSEQ multiplex PCR. This amplification extended across 54 Vbeta and 13 Jbeta segments. TCRdb used MiXCR to reprocess the immunoSEQ multiplex PCR reads, holding one entry per CDR3 protein. The sample holds some 200,000 distinct CDR3 sequences, 80% to 95% seen once.

The sample consisted of CD8+ T cells from PBMCs. The chain links TRBV13 to TRBJ2-3, with 7 bases identical to TRBD2. The receptor was derived from a human donor with multiple sclerosis. CDR3 nucleotides: TGTGCCAGCAGCCTCCACCGGGGGGCAGATACGCAGTATTTT. Residues: CASSLHRGADTQYF. The full variable domain, rest sourced from reference TRBV13 and TRBJ2-3, is AAGVIQSPRHLIKEKRETATLKCYPIPRHDTVYWYQQGPGQDPQFLISFYEKMQSDKGSIPDRFSAQQFSDYHSELNMSSLELGDSALYFCASSLHRGADTQYFGPGTRLTVL.